This is a list of T cell receptor beta chains from one sample in a study of T cells in localized non-small cell lung cancer. Profiled with immunoSEQ multiplex PCR; TCRdb holds only in-frame clones, not every one. The data hold 50,000 to 65,000 clones, with less than 85% observed a single time. The input for sequencing was PBMCs, taken before any cancer treatment. The source of these receptors is a woman between 40 and 69 years old with stage II lung adenocarcinoma. Each CDR3 is given with its conserved first and last residue. Fields, in order: D gene, V gene, clone size, J gene, CDR3 protein, CDR3 DNA. The D gene is left open where the match is weak. Expanded clones get a size class; other rows say once, few or many, or leave the size out.

TRBD2	TRBV5-6	-	TRBJ2-1	CASSPRGARQQFF	TGTGCCAGCAGCCCGCGGGGGGCCAGGCAACAGTTCTTC
-	TRBV20-1	once	TRBJ2-7	CSASDSYEQYF	TGCAGTGCTTCGGACTCCTACGAGCAGTACTTC
-	TRBV5-8	-	TRBJ1-2	CASSLVTSPSGYGYTF	TGTGCCAGCAGCTTGGTAACAAGCCCCTCGGGCTATGGCTACACCTTC
-	TRBV4-2	-	TRBJ2-1	CASSQDLAYNEQFF	TGTGCCAGCAGCCAAGACCTCGCATACAATGAGCAGTTCTTC
-	TRBV19	few	TRBJ1-1	CASSIRVHNTEAFF	TGTGCCAGTAGTATCAGGGTTCACAACACTGAAGCTTTCTTT
-	TRBV6-5	-	TRBJ1-1	CASSFMRNTEAFF	TGTGCCAGCAGTTTCATGAGGAACACTGAAGCTTTCTTT
TRBD2	TRBV10-2	-	TRBJ2-7	CASSSRTSGDYEQYF	TGCGCCAGCAGTTCCCGGACTAGCGGGGACTACGAGCAGTACTTC
TRBD1	TRBV28	-	TRBJ1-1	CASSPSDRERTEAFF	TGTGCCAGCAGCCCTAGCGACAGGGAGAGGACTGAAGCTTTCTTT
TRBD1	TRBV30	-	TRBJ1-2	CAWEDRVYGYTF	TGTGCCTGGGAGGACAGGGTCTATGGCTACACCTTC
TRBD1	TRBV7-3	-	TRBJ2-3	CASSPGSGTAATDTQYF	TGTGCCAGCAGCCCAGGTTCCGGGACAGCAGCCACAGATACGCAGTATTTT
TRBD2	TRBV2	-	TRBJ2-2	CASSESGENTGELFF	TGTGCCAGCAGTGAGAGCGGGGAGAACACCGGGGAGCTGTTTTTT
-	TRBV21-1	-	TRBJ1-1	CASRLRRDRTYMNTEAFF	TGTGCCAGCAGGCTAAGACGGGACAGGACGTACATGAACACTGAAGCTTTCTTT